These 3 T cell receptor beta chains came from one sample sequenced in a study of blood T cell repertoires in COVID-19. TCRdb's copy holds only in-frame clones and misses some; the assay was immunoSEQ multiplex PCR. The data show roughly 100,000 clones, 65% to 90% seen once. The sequencing input was peripheral blood. The source of these receptors is a woman older than 75 with acute or convalescent COVID-19.

The CDR3 region is CASSLGAGLGPQHF. The CDR3 region has the DNA TGTGCCAGCAGCTTAGGCGCAGGGTTGGGGCCACAGCATTTT. The chain joins TRBV7-9 to TRBJ1-5, with a weak D call TRBD1 (5 bases). The V end was cut by 1 base, the J end by 13 bases, with 17 bases between. Germline CDR1 and CDR2: SEHNR and FQNEAQ (reference sequence). This CDR3 is 14 amino acids long.

This chain connects TRBV5-1 to TRBJ2-2; perhaps TRBD2 as D (5 bases). V was trimmed by 0 bases and J by 0 bases, leaving 9 bases between them. This CDR3 has 16 residues. CDR1 is SGHRS and CDR2 is YFSETQ in the germline V gene. CDR3: CASSLVAFANTGELFF. CDR3 nucleotides: TGCGCCAGCAGCTTGGTAGCGTTTGCGAACACCGGGGAGCTGTTTTTT.

The rearrangement uses TRBV12-3 or TRBV12-4 and TRBJ1-3; no clear D gene. V shed 3 bases and J shed 5 bases, with 8 bases lying between them. This CDR3 is built from 13 residues. Here the CDR3 reads CASSLANRNTIYF. DNA for the CDR3: TGTGCCAGCAGTTTGGCCAACAGAAACACCATATATTTT.